Below, 18 T cell receptor beta chains from the same sample are listed, as sequenced in a study of early T cells in non-severe SARS-CoV-2 infection. MiXCR, run by TCRdb on the 5' RACE reads, gives a single entry per CDR3 protein. The sample has some 54,000 distinct CDR3 sequences; 8% to 13% are singletons. Sequenced material: whole blood. The receptor set was obtained from an adult who was a healthcare worker with PCR-confirmed SARS-CoV-2 infection or an uninfected control (not recorded which).

This clonotype was counted between two and nine times. The chain carries TRBV29-1 and TRBJ2-7; 7 bases match TRBD2. Germline V lookup: CDR1 SQVTM, CDR2 ANQGSEA. V dropped 4 bases and J dropped 5; count of bases not matched to a gene: 5. This CDR3 has 12 amino acids. The CDR3 DNA sequence: TGCAGCGTTGGGGGAGGGTCGGACGAGCAGTACTTC. Encoded protein: CSVGGGSDEQYF.

The J gene is TRBJ1-1, the V gene TRBV6-2 or TRBV6-3; no firm D call. This CDR3 contains 12 residues. CDR1 and CDR2 from the germline V gene are MNHEY and SVGEGT. Trimming pared 10 bases from V and 2 bases from J, leaving 11 bases between. For the CDR3, the DNA is TGTGCCACAACAGTGGGCAACACTGAAGCTTTCTTT. This gives the protein CATTVGNTEAFF.

The genes are TRBV29-1 and TRBJ1-3; no clear D gene. V was shortened by 3 bases and J by 0 bases, with 6 bases between the two germline ends. The CDR3 covers 13 residues. Germline assignment: CDR1 SQVTM and CDR2 ANQGSEA. For the CDR3, the DNA is TGCAGCGTTGATCCGAGCTCTGGAAACACCATATATTTT. Its protein is CSVDPSSGNTIYF.

This clonotype was counted many times. The chain recombines TRBV4-3 with TRBJ2-2; 16 nucleotides line up with TRBD2. Per the germline V gene, CDR1 is LGHNA and CDR2 is YSLEER. J gave up 4 bases and V 1 base, and 18 bases lay outside the gene matches. The CDR3 extends over 23 amino acids. Here the CDR3 reads CASSQGRGAPGLAGGLPTGELFF. Written as DNA, the CDR3 is TGCGCCAGCAGCCAAGGTAGGGGCGCACCGGGACTAGCGGGAGGGCTGCCCACCGGGGAGCTGTTTTTT.

This clonotype was seen repeatedly, ten times or more. The V and J genes are TRBV19 and TRBJ2-2; D perhaps matches TRBD2 (6 bases). V lost 7 bases and J lost 4, with 13 bases in between. The CDR3 has 14 residues. CDR1 and CDR2 (germline): LNHDA, SQIVND (reference sequence). The CDR3 DNA reads as TGTGCCAGTATAGGTACGGGAGTCACCGGGGAGCTGTTTTTT. Amino acids: CASIGTGVTGELFF. Complete variable domain (other parts from reference TRBV19 and TRBJ2-2): DGGITQSPKYLFRKEGQNVTLSCEQNLNHDAMYWYRQDPGQGLRLIYYSQIVNDFQKGDIAEGYSVSREKKESFPLTVTSAQKNPTAFYLCASIGTGVTGELFFGEGSRLTVL.

This clonotype occurred many times. This chain uses TRBV15 with TRBJ1-3; 7 bases are shared with TRBD1. CDR3 length equals 17 residues. Unmatched junction bases numbered 8, after V lost 0 bases and J lost 3 bases. The V gene's germline CDR1 is LNHNV and CDR2 YYDKDF (reference sequence). The CDR3 DNA sequence: TGTGCCACCAGCAGAGATAAAGGGGGCGCAGGTGGAAACACCATATATTTT. Translation: CATSRDKGGAGGNTIYF.

This clonotype was observed a few times. The gene calls are TRBV5-4 and TRBJ2-5, with D perhaps matching TRBD1 (7 bases). The V end lost 0 bases, the J end lost 7 bases, and 13 bases lay between the germline ends. The CDR3 runs to 14 residues. Per the germline V gene, CDR1 is SGHNT and CDR2 is YYREEE (reference sequence). The CDR3 DNA reads as TGTGCCAGCAGCTTGGCGGAGGGGGCGCGGACCCAGTACTTC. Protein sequence: CASSLAEGARTQYF.

This clonotype was counted at least ten times. The chain employs TRBV30 and TRBJ1-6; no reliable D call. Germline V gene lookup returns CDR1 GTSNPN and CDR2 SVGIG (reference sequence). This CDR3 has 11 residues. Between the trimmed V and J ends, which lost 3 bases and 10 bases, there was a span of 7 bases. The DNA for the CDR3 is TGTGCCTGGAGGAGGAGATCACCCCTCCACTTT. Translating it yields CAWRRRSPLHF.

The sample holds many counts of this clonotype. At one end, the junction sequence differs from germline, possibly due to a read error. V and J are TRBV6-5 and TRBJ2-6; 8 bases are shared with TRBD2. The V gene's germline CDR1 is MNHEY and CDR2 SVGAGI. CDR3 length equals 16 residues. The CDR3 sequence: CASSLSSTGGGNVLTF. The CDR3 region has the DNA TGTGCCAGCAGTTTGTCATCTACGGGAGGGGGCAACGTCCTGACTTTC.

In its sample, this clonotype was seen many times. V usage is TRBV4-2 and J usage is TRBJ1-5, with D hard to call. CDR3 length equals 16 residues. The V end was cut by 1 base, the J end by 9 bases, with 19 bases between. The germline CDR1 and CDR2 sequences are LGHNA and YNFKEQ. The CDR3 loop is CASSQVVKEPRRPQHF. CDR3 nucleotides: TGTGCCAGCAGCCAAGTTGTTAAGGAGCCGCGTCGGCCCCAGCATTTT.

This clonotype has a count of ten or more. The chain uses TRBV20-1 and TRBJ2-7, with 7 bases identical to TRBD2. Germline V gene data show CDR1 as DFQATT and CDR2 as SNEGSKA (reference sequence). The CDR3 spans 16 residues. The V segment lost 4 bases and the J segment 1 base; nucleotides outside the gene matches: 13. The CDR3 region is CSAKPSGGQWSYEQYF. DNA for the CDR3: TGCAGTGCTAAGCCTTCGGGGGGTCAATGGTCCTACGAGCAGTACTTC.

A few counts support this clonotype. The chain joins TRBV20-1 to TRBJ2-3, with D possibly matching TRBD2 (5 bases). The CDR3 has 12 residues. With 5 bases removed from V and 5 bases from J, the gap between germline ends came to 11 bases. Germline V gene data show CDR1 as DFQATT and CDR2 as SNEGSKA (reference sequence). CDR3: CSAYGDQDTQYF. DNA for the CDR3: TGCAGTGCTTACGGGGATCAAGATACGCAGTATTTT.

The CDR3 is CASKYRTLSDEQYF. CDR3 DNA sequence: TGTGCCAGCAAATACCGGACACTTAGCGACGAGCAGTACTTC. The rearrangement uses TRBV28 and TRBJ2-7; the D gene could be TRBD1 or TRBD2 (5 bases each). Germline V CDR1 and CDR2: MDHEN, SYDVKM. Trimming shortened V by 7 bases and J by 5 bases, and 18 bases separated the two germline ends. CDR3 size: 14 residues.

V usage is TRBV11-2 and J usage is TRBJ2-1; possible D gene TRBD2, 5 bases. The germline V and J ends were trimmed by 3 bases and 10 bases, with 16 bases remaining between them. CDR1 and CDR2 from the germline V gene are SGHAT and FQNNGV. CDR3 length: 14 residues. The CDR3 DNA is TGTGCCAGCAGCTTGTTGACATTGGGAGACGAGCAGTTCTTC. Its protein product is CASSLLTLGDEQFF.

This clonotype was detected many times. V gene TRBV7-8 combines with J gene TRBJ2-1; D is perhaps TRBD1 (7 bases). The CDR3 is 13 residues long. Per the germline V gene, CDR1 is SGHVS and CDR2 is FQNEAQ. V shed 6 bases and J shed 8 bases, with 14 bases lying between them. The CDR3 coding sequence is TGTGCCAGCAGAACCGGAGGGGGCGATGAGCAGTTCTTC. It encodes CASRTGGGDEQFF.

This chain joins TRBV4-3 and TRBJ1-2, with a tentative D call TRBD1 (6 bases). The CDR3 runs 15 residues. Trimming removed 6 bases at V and 4 bases at J, with 18 bases between. Germline assignment: CDR1 LGHNA and CDR2 YSLEER. The CDR3 loop is CASSFWTENSYGYTF. In nucleotides, the CDR3 is TGCGCCAGCAGTTTTTGGACAGAGAATAGCTATGGCTACACCTTC.

About this clonotype: This may arise from a read error, as a much more abundant clone is one base away. The chain employs TRBV7-2 and TRBJ2-5, with 11 bases fitting TRBD2. This CDR3 is 16 amino acids long. In germline, CDR1 is SGHTA, CDR2 FQGNSA. The CDR3 loop is CASSLQTSGAKETLYF. CDR3 in DNA: TGTGCCAGCAGCCTCCAGACTAGCGGGGCTAAAGAGACCCTGTACTTC.

V is TRBV9 and J is TRBJ2-7; 9 nucleotides agree with TRBD1. With 4 bases clipped from V and 2 bases from J, the junction kept 4 bases outside the gene matches. The CDR3 has 14 residues. CDR1 SGDLS and CDR2 YYNGEE come from the germline V gene. The CDR3 DNA reads TGTGCCAGCAGCAATGACAGGGGGACCTACGAGCAGTACTTC. Protein: CASSNDRGTYEQYF. Full variable domain (missing parts from reference TRBV9 and TRBJ2-7): DSGVTQTPKHLITATGQRVTLRCSPRSGDLSVYWYQQSLDQGLQFLIQYYNGEERAKGNILERFSAQQFPDLHSELNLSSLELGDSALYFCASSNDRGTYEQYFGPGTRLTVT.